This T cell receptor beta chain was documented in a study of blood T cell repertoires in COVID-19. Study-level information: Acute and convalescent COVID-19 samples came from the United States, Italy and Spain. From T cells, B-cell-depleted T cells, or PBMCs came the material, which was cDNA or gDNA.

V gave up 3 bases and J gave up 7 bases, with 9 bases separating them. Germline lookup yields CDR1 MNHEY and CDR2 SMNVEV (reference sequence). The CDR3 totals 13 residues. The data were produced by immunoSEQ multiplex PCR, yet TCRdb's version contains in-frame clones alone and is incomplete. The sample has some 360,000 clones, about 90% seen once; the top ten hold roughly 2%. Patients at the Seattle site were enrolled during active infection and followed longitudinally. The gene calls are TRBV27 and TRBJ2-2, with D perhaps TRBD2 (6 bases). This TCR was recovered from a woman aged 55-70 years with COVID-19, enrolled during active disease. Sequenced material: peripheral blood. The chain's CDR3 is CASSFRGNGELFF. The CDR3 DNA reads TGTGCCAGCAGTTTCCGGGGGAACGGGGAGCTGTTTTTT.